Described below is a single TCR beta chain sequence and its context. The sample is drawn from a study of blood T cell repertoires in COVID-19. Study background: PBMCs, B-cell-depleted T cells, or T cells provided the cDNA or gDNA that made up the material.

Germline V CDR1 and CDR2: SGHDT, YYEEEE. The CDR3 runs to 13 residues. Trimming took 2 bases from V and 5 from J, leaving 10 bases between them. Sequenced by immunoSEQ multiplex PCR; TCRdb stores in-frame clones only, minus some. The sample has roughly 180,000 clones, 80% to 90% seen once. Patients at the Seattle site were enrolled during active infection and followed longitudinally. Sequencing was carried out using peripheral blood. This clonotype originated in an elderly woman with COVID-19, enrolled during active disease. V is TRBV5-6 and J is TRBJ1-2, with D maybe TRBD1 (5 bases). CDR3 amino acids: CASSFRWTYGYTF. The CDR3 bases are TGTGCCAGCAGCTTTCGATGGACATATGGCTACACCTTC.